This TCR beta chain was recorded in a study of blood T cell repertoires in COVID-19 (TCRdb year 2020). Broadly, across the study: Collaborator samples came from the United States, Italy and Spain and covered acute and convalescent phases of COVID-19. HLA class I and class II types, where available, came from metadata supplied by the sample provider rather than from assay-based typing. Sample metadata almost always included a de-identified subject ID, COVID-19 status, age in years and sex. The repertoires were released in a freely available public database intended as a resource for research on the immune response to SARS-CoV-2. The prospective study material was composed of cDNA or gDNA derived from T cells, B-cell-depleted T cells, or PBMCs. Subjects who had been exposed to COVID-19, were actively infected with it, or had recovered from it provided the deeply sampled blood TCRbeta repertoires that made up the dataset. Samples came from the ongoing ImmuneRACE study (first 160 participants) plus 1,254 subjects from 6 global collaborators. Study-wide findings and limitations: The quantity of clinical and demographic metadata differed by source and by participant and was supplied without curation.

A note on this clone: It lacks a known antigen. Base qualities were left out, and no much larger clone turns up one base away.

Its CDR3 holds 14 amino acids, cysteine through phenylalanine. Kept here is only the CDR3 DNA, which spans 42 bases and is read in frame from base 1. CDR1 and CDR2 (SGDLS, YYNGEE) derive from the germline V gene. At the junction V is shortened by 0 bases and J by 6 bases, with 11 bases in between. The immunoSEQ Assay, a bias-controlled multiplex PCR, was used to amplify TCRbeta CDR3 regions from genomic DNA. From the authors' description of their analysis: The number of nucleated cells in each sample was estimated from the amplification of reference gene primers within the assay. To quantify the absolute abundance of each unique TCRbeta CDR3 rearrangement, sequence reads were collapsed and filtered. For each sample, productive Simpson clonality was calculated by taking the square root of Simpson's diversity index across productive rearrangements. Held by TCRdb, this immuneACCESS table contains in-frame sequences only and omits some clones. Under half of the omission traces to an unresolved V gene where checked; the cause of the rest is unknown. V and J calls plus clone size are reproduced from that table; the DNA served to infer D and trimming. This sample has tens of thousands of clones in its table, and around 90% of those were observed once. The top ten clones comprise less than 30% of the sample.

Collaborating institutions collected whole blood in K2EDTA tubes following their own protocols. For TCRbeta analysis, collaborator samples were shipped as frozen whole blood, as isolated PBMCs, or as DNA extracted from either sample type. The rearranged segments are TRBV9 and TRBJ2-3; the D gene is possibly TRBD2, with 6 bases matching. This clonotype was obtained from a man in his fifties or sixties with active or convalescent COVID-19. Sequencing used peripheral blood. The DNA sequence reads TGTGCCAGCAGCGTAGCGTCCCGGGGGGATACGCAGTATTTT. Its amino acids are CASSVASRGDTQYF.